This is a list of T cell receptor beta chains from one sample in a study of T cell changes during pregnancy in multiple sclerosis. Data came from immunoSEQ multiplex PCR; TCRdb stores just in-frame clones and leaves some out. The data hold tens of thousands of clones, with approximately 91% observed a single time. The specimen was peripheral blood, collected in the first trimester of pregnancy. Every receptor here comes from a female donor with multiple sclerosis, enrolled in a pregnancy study. CDR3s include the opening cysteine and the closing phenylalanine or tryptophan. The D gene is left open where the match is weak. Size values are once, few and many counts, or a class for expanded clones, and some rows have none.

clone_size: -
v_call: TRBV2
d_call: TRBD1
j_call: TRBJ2-1
cdr3_nt: TGTGCCAGCAGTGAACTACAGGGGTCAAGCTACAATGAGCAGTTCTTC
cdr3_aa: CASSELQGSSYNEQFF

clone_size: -
v_call: TRBV2
d_call: -
j_call: TRBJ2-1
cdr3_nt: TGTGCCAGCAGGGGCGGCGGGGGCCGATCGTTCTTC
cdr3_aa: CASRGGGGRSFF

clone_size: -
v_call: TRBV28
d_call: -
j_call: TRBJ1-1
cdr3_nt: TGTGCCAGCATTATAACAGGGAATCGGGGCACTGAAGCTTTCTTT
cdr3_aa: CASIITGNRGTEAFF

clone_size: -
v_call: TRBV6-4
d_call: -
j_call: TRBJ1-3
cdr3_nt: TGTGCCAGCAGTCAGGGGTACTCTGGAAACACCATATATTTT
cdr3_aa: CASSQGYSGNTIYF

clone_size: few
v_call: TRBV27
d_call: -
j_call: TRBJ1-1
cdr3_nt: TGTGCCAGCAGTTTGACAGTGGCGATCACTGAAGCTTTCTTT
cdr3_aa: CASSLTVAITEAFF

clone_size: -
v_call: TRBV7-2
d_call: -
j_call: TRBJ2-3
cdr3_nt: TGTGCCAGCAGCTTAGTGGAGGGCACAGATACGCAGTATTTT
cdr3_aa: CASSLVEGTDTQYF

clone_size: -
v_call: TRBV7-3
d_call: TRBD2
j_call: TRBJ2-1
cdr3_nt: TGTGCCAGCAGCATTAGCGGGAGCTCCTACAATGAGCAGTTCTTC
cdr3_aa: CASSISGSSYNEQFF

clone_size: -
v_call: TRBV6-1
d_call: TRBD2
j_call: TRBJ2-1
cdr3_nt: TGTGCCAGCAGCCAGCGGGAGCCAGGGGCTAATGAGCAGTTCTTC
cdr3_aa: CASSQREPGANEQFF

clone_size: -
v_call: TRBV5-8
d_call: -
j_call: TRBJ2-6
cdr3_nt: TGTGCCAGCAGCTTGGCCCTGAAGGGGCCTTCTGGGGCCAACGTCCTGACTTTC
cdr3_aa: CASSLALKGPSGANVLTF

clone_size: -
v_call: TRBV18
d_call: -
j_call: TRBJ2-3
cdr3_nt: TGTGCCAGCTCACCGGGGACTCCGGATACGCAGTATTTT
cdr3_aa: CASSPGTPDTQYF

clone_size: once
v_call: TRBV5-5
d_call: TRBD1
j_call: TRBJ2-6
cdr3_nt: TGTGCCAGCAGCTCTAGACAGGGGGACGTCCTGACTTTC
cdr3_aa: CASSSRQGDVLTF

clone_size: -
v_call: TRBV14
d_call: TRBD1
j_call: TRBJ2-6
cdr3_nt: TGTGCCAGCACGGACAGGCCCCTCTCTGGGGCCAACGTCCTGACTTTC
cdr3_aa: CASTDRPLSGANVLTF

clone_size: once
v_call: TRBV9
d_call: TRBD1
j_call: TRBJ1-6
cdr3_nt: TGTGCCAGCGCTTCCCAGGGGGATTTTTCACCCCTCCACTTT
cdr3_aa: CASASQGDFSPLHF

clone_size: -
v_call: TRBV7-2
d_call: TRBD1
j_call: TRBJ1-1
cdr3_nt: TGTGCCAGCAGCTTTAAGACGACAGGGTGGGGCACTGAAGCTTTCTTT
cdr3_aa: CASSFKTTGWGTEAFF

clone_size: -
v_call: TRBV28
d_call: TRBD1
j_call: TRBJ2-7
cdr3_nt: TGTGCCAGCAGTTTAGGACAGGACTACGAGCAGTACTTC
cdr3_aa: CASSLGQDYEQYF

clone_size: -
v_call: TRBV2
d_call: TRBD1
j_call: TRBJ1-4
cdr3_nt: TGTGCCAGCAGCCGACTGGGACAGGCTAGCAGGGAAAAACTGTTTTTT
cdr3_aa: CASSRLGQASREKLFF

clone_size: -
v_call: TRBV5-1
d_call: TRBD2
j_call: TRBJ2-1
cdr3_nt: TGCGCCAGCAGCTTGGTAGCTAGCGGGAGGGCCTACAATGAGCAGTTCTTC
cdr3_aa: CASSLVASGRAYNEQFF

clone_size: -
v_call: TRBV10-3
d_call: TRBD1
j_call: TRBJ2-1
cdr3_nt: TGTGCCATCAGTGACCCGGGACAGGGGGGCGATGAGCAGTTCTTC
cdr3_aa: CAISDPGQGGDEQFF

clone_size: -
v_call: TRBV5-1
d_call: -
j_call: TRBJ2-7
cdr3_nt: TGCGCCAGCAGCTTGGTTGCGGACAGTACCCCCTACGAGCAGTACTTC
cdr3_aa: CASSLVADSTPYEQYF

clone_size: -
v_call: TRBV9
d_call: -
j_call: TRBJ2-7
cdr3_nt: TGTGCCAGCAGCCCCCGGGGAAGCTTGGGCTACGAGCAGTACTTC
cdr3_aa: CASSPRGSLGYEQYF

clone_size: -
v_call: TRBV6-1
d_call: TRBD1
j_call: TRBJ2-3
cdr3_nt: TGTGCCAGCAGTTCTATGGGGACAGCTCAAGATACGCAGTATTTT
cdr3_aa: CASSSMGTAQDTQYF

clone_size: -
v_call: TRBV25-1
d_call: TRBD1
j_call: TRBJ1-2
cdr3_nt: TGTGCCAGCAGGGGACAGGGGTTCGGCTACACCTTC
cdr3_aa: CASRGQGFGYTF

clone_size: -
v_call: TRBV15
d_call: -
j_call: TRBJ2-7
cdr3_nt: TGTGCCACCAGCAGAGATCGCCCGGGGGAGCAGTACTTC
cdr3_aa: CATSRDRPGEQYF

clone_size: -
v_call: TRBV5-6
d_call: -
j_call: TRBJ1-2
cdr3_nt: TGTGCCAGCAGCTTTTTCGGACAGACTAACTATGGCTACACCTTC
cdr3_aa: CASSFFGQTNYGYTF

clone_size: -
v_call: TRBV7-2
d_call: -
j_call: TRBJ1-2
cdr3_nt: TGTGCCAGCAGCTTAAAAGGGAGCGGCTACACCTTC
cdr3_aa: CASSLKGSGYTF

clone_size: -
v_call: TRBV4-1
d_call: TRBD1
j_call: TRBJ1-1
cdr3_nt: TGCGCCAGCAGCCACCAGAGAAGGGACAGGGCCACTGAAGCTTTCTTT
cdr3_aa: CASSHQRRDRATEAFF

clone_size: -
v_call: TRBV5-1
d_call: TRBD2
j_call: TRBJ2-1
cdr3_nt: TGCGCCAGCAGCTTGGGTAGCGGGGGGTTGAGCTCCTACAATGAGCAGTTCTTC
cdr3_aa: CASSLGSGGLSSYNEQFF

clone_size: -
v_call: TRBV30
d_call: TRBD2
j_call: TRBJ2-1
cdr3_nt: TGTGCCTGGACTAGCGGGGCGTACAATGAGCAGTTCTTC
cdr3_aa: CAWTSGAYNEQFF

clone_size: -
v_call: TRBV5-1
d_call: -
j_call: TRBJ2-2
cdr3_nt: TGCGCCAGCAGCTTGGAGGGCAGGGTGAAGACCGGGGAGCTGTTTTTT
cdr3_aa: CASSLEGRVKTGELFF

clone_size: few
v_call: TRBV6-1
d_call: -
j_call: TRBJ1-5
cdr3_nt: TGTGCCAGCAAGGGGGAACAGTATAGCAATCAGCCCCAGCATTTT
cdr3_aa: CASKGEQYSNQPQHF

clone_size: -
v_call: TRBV28
d_call: -
j_call: TRBJ2-3
cdr3_nt: TGTGCCAGCAGTTTATTCCGGGACACAGATACGCAGTATTTT
cdr3_aa: CASSLFRDTDTQYF

clone_size: once
v_call: TRBV6-5
d_call: -
j_call: TRBJ1-2
cdr3_nt: TGTGCCAGCAGTCTTGGACTTTCTGACTATGGCTACACCTTC
cdr3_aa: CASSLGLSDYGYTF

clone_size: -
v_call: TRBV7-2
d_call: TRBD2
j_call: TRBJ2-1
cdr3_nt: TGTGCCAGCAGCCAGACTAGCGGGGGGGCCGATGAGCAGTTCTTC
cdr3_aa: CASSQTSGGADEQFF

clone_size: -
v_call: TRBV6-4
d_call: TRBD1
j_call: TRBJ2-3
cdr3_nt: TGTGCCAGCAGTGACGCCCGACAGGGGGGAGATACGCAGTATTTT
cdr3_aa: CASSDARQGGDTQYF

clone_size: -
v_call: TRBV6-6
d_call: -
j_call: TRBJ1-1
cdr3_nt: TGTGCCAGCAGTTCCTCAGGGGACACTGAAGCTTTCTTT
cdr3_aa: CASSSSGDTEAFF

clone_size: -
v_call: TRBV19
d_call: -
j_call: TRBJ2-6
cdr3_nt: TGTGCCAGTAGTATACCGAGCTCTGGGGCCAACGTCCTGACTTTC
cdr3_aa: CASSIPSSGANVLTF

clone_size: -
v_call: TRBV7-9
d_call: -
j_call: TRBJ2-1
cdr3_nt: TGTGCCAGCAGCTCTCTCGAGCAGTTCTTC
cdr3_aa: CASSSLEQFF

clone_size: -
v_call: TRBV4-2
d_call: -
j_call: TRBJ1-2
cdr3_nt: TGTGCCAGCAGCCAAGAGCGGGGGGCAGGTGGCTACACCTTC
cdr3_aa: CASSQERGAGGYTF

clone_size: -
v_call: TRBV29-1
d_call: TRBD2
j_call: TRBJ2-1
cdr3_nt: TGCAGCGTTGCCCCTTTACTAGCGGGAGATTATAATGAGCAGTTCTTC
cdr3_aa: CSVAPLLAGDYNEQFF

clone_size: -
v_call: TRBV10-1
d_call: -
j_call: TRBJ2-7
cdr3_nt: TGCGCCAGCAGGAGGGACTCGGACTCCTACGAGCAGTACTTC
cdr3_aa: CASRRDSDSYEQYF

clone_size: -
v_call: TRBV5-1
d_call: TRBD2
j_call: TRBJ2-7
cdr3_nt: TGCGCCAGCAGCGGTGGACTAGCCGATGTTCGGAACGAGCAGTACTTC
cdr3_aa: CASSGGLADVRNEQYF

clone_size: -
v_call: TRBV5-1
d_call: -
j_call: TRBJ1-2
cdr3_nt: TGCGCCAGCAGCTTGGACAGTTCTAACTATGGCTACACCTTC
cdr3_aa: CASSLDSSNYGYTF

clone_size: once
v_call: TRBV7-2
d_call: TRBD1
j_call: TRBJ2-3
cdr3_nt: TGTGCCAGCAGCTGGGCCAGGGGGACAGATACGCAGTATTTT
cdr3_aa: CASSWARGTDTQYF

clone_size: -
v_call: TRBV5-5
d_call: -
j_call: TRBJ2-7
cdr3_nt: TGTGCCAGCAGCCGGCTAGGGAGTTCCTACGAGCAGTACTTC
cdr3_aa: CASSRLGSSYEQYF

clone_size: -
v_call: TRBV19
d_call: -
j_call: TRBJ2-7
cdr3_nt: TGTGCCAGTAAGGGCGGAGGTCACTACGAGCAGTACTTC
cdr3_aa: CASKGGGHYEQYF

clone_size: -
v_call: TRBV29-1
d_call: TRBD1
j_call: TRBJ1-5
cdr3_nt: TGCAGCGCTGCGACAGGGGAACATCAGCCCCAGCATTTT
cdr3_aa: CSAATGEHQPQHF

clone_size: once
v_call: TRBV4-1
d_call: -
j_call: TRBJ2-1
cdr3_nt: TGCGCCAGCAGCCAAGATCCCGGACTCAATGAGCAGTTCTTC
cdr3_aa: CASSQDPGLNEQFF

clone_size: -
v_call: TRBV6-7
d_call: TRBD2
j_call: TRBJ2-1
cdr3_nt: TGTGCCAGCAGTTCTAGCGGGAGAAGGGCCTACAATGAGCAGTTCTTC
cdr3_aa: CASSSSGRRAYNEQFF

clone_size: once
v_call: TRBV6-1
d_call: -
j_call: TRBJ2-1
cdr3_nt: TGTGCCAGCAGTGAAGTAGAAGGATGGAACAGTCACGATGAGCAGTTCTTC
cdr3_aa: CASSEVEGWNSHDEQFF